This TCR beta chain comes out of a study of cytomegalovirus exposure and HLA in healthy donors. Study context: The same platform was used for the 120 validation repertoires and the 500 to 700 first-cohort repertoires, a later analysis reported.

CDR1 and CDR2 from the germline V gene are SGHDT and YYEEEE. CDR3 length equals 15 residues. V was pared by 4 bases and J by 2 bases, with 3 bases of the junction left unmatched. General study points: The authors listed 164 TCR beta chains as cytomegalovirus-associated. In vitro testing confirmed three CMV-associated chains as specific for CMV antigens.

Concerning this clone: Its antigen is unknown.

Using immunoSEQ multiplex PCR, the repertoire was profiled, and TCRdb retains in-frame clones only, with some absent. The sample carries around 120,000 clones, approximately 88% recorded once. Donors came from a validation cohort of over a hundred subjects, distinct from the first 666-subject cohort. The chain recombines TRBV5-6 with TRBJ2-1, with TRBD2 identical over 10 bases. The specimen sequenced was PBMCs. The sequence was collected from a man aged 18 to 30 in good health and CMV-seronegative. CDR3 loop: CASSGLAGAYNEQFF. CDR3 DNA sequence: TGTGCCAGCAGCGGTCTAGCGGGAGCCTACAATGAGCAGTTCTTC.